This entry describes one T cell receptor (beta chain). A J-beta primer mix and a sample-barcoded 5' primer were used in a second PCR of about 7 to 12 cycles. TCRdb independently ran MiXCR on the 5' RACE reads; one entry per CDR3 protein. This table holds 1,300,000 or so distinct CDR3 sequences, approximately 59% found once. CDR1 is MGHRA and CDR2 is YSYEKL in the germline V gene. The CDR3 runs to 16 residues. V lost 0 bases and J lost 5, with 17 bases in between. The sample originates from a study of blood T cells in healthy people across ages. Study summary: About one barcoded beta molecule per two T cells was captured by template switching.

The sample was blood. This sequence joins TRBV4-1 and TRBJ2-7, with D hard to call. This clonotype was obtained from a man younger than 35 in good health. Here the CDR3 reads CASSQEIAAPRNEQYF. CDR3 in DNA: TGCGCCAGCAGCCAAGAAATTGCCGCCCCGAGGAACGAGCAGTACTTC.